This TCR beta chain stems from a study of CD8 T cells in ankylosing spondylitis. This clonotype was seen a single time. Its antigen remains unknown. Trimming at V came to 1 base and at J to 7 bases, leaving 11 bases not matched to a gene. This CDR3 is built from 15 residues. The germline CDR1 and CDR2 sequences are GTSNPN and SVGIG (reference sequence). Each CDR3 protein gets one entry after TCRdb re-called the 5' RACE reads with MiXCR. The sample carries approximately 250,000 distinct CDR3 sequences, approximately 10% recorded once. Study conclusions and caveats: Within peripheral blood, clones linked to disease were CD8+ and relatively rare. It appeared that ankylosing spondylitis blood was characterized by a TCR beta motif of about eight highly homologous variants.

The origin of this receptor is a male donor with ankylosing spondylitis or in good health (not recorded which). The sequencing input was blood, either unsorted or a sorted T cell fraction (not recorded which). This chain links TRBV30 with TRBJ2-7; 9 nucleotides align to TRBD1. The CDR3 DNA reads TGTGCCTGGAGTGCGCCCGGACAGGGGTGGTGGGAGCAGTACTTC. It codes for CAWSAPGQGWWEQYF.